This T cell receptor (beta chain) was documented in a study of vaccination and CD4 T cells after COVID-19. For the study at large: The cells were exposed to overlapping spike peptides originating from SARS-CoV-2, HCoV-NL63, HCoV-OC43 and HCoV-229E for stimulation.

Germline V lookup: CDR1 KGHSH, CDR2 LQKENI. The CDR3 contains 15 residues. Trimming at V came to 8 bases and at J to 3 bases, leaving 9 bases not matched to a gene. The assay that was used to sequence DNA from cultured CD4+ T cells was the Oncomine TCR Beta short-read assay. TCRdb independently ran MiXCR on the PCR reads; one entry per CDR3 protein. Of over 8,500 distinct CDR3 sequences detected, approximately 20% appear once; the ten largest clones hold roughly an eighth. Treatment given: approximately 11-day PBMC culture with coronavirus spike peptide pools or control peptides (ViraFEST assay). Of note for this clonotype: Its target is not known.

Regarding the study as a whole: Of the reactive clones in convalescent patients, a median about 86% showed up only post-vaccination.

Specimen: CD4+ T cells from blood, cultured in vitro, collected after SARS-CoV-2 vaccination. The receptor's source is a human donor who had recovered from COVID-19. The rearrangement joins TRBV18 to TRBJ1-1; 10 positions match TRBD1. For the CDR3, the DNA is TGTGCCAGCCTAAGGGACAGGGGACGGGACACTGAAGCTTTCTTT. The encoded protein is CASLRDRGRDTEAFF.